Listed here is a single T cell receptor beta chain. This sample is drawn from a study of OX40 agonist ivuxolimab in advanced cancers. Here immunoSEQ multiplex PCR was the method, and the copy in TCRdb shows in-frame clones only, minus some. The sample has 50,000 to 70,000 clones, around four fifths seen once. The sequence was obtained from an adult with an advanced solid tumor such as melanoma, head and neck, liver or kidney cancer. Sequencing used CD4+ or CD8+ T cells sorted from blood, obtained in a trial of the OX40 agonist ivuxolimab.

CDR3 nucleotide sequence: TGTGCCAGCAGGCCCCTAGCGGAGACGAACACCGGGGAGCTGTTTTTT. Encoded protein: CASRPLAETNTGELFF. V is TRBV7-9 and J is TRBJ2-2; 7 nucleotides agree with TRBD2. The germline gives CDR1 SEHNR, CDR2 FQNEAQ (reference sequence). The J segment lost 0 bases and the V segment lost 6 bases, leaving 7 bases of the junction unmatched. The CDR3 loop spans 16 amino acids. The full variable domain, completed using reference TRBV7-9 and TRBJ2-2, is DTGVSQNPRHKITKRGQNVTFRCDPISEHNRLYWYRQTLGQGPEFLTYFQNEAQLEKSRLLSDRFSAERPKGSFSTLEIQRTEQGDSAMYLCASRPLAETNTGELFFGEGSRLTVL.